This TCR beta chain emerged from a study of CD8+CD57+ T cells in acquired aplastic anemia. For the study at large: Recorded DNA amounts for sorted CD4+ and CD8+ cells had an average of around 3.4 ug.

Flow cytometry had shown expanded CD8+CD57+ cells in the patients chosen for sequencing. It was genomic DNA that served as the template for profiling TCR beta VDJ and CDR3. MiXCR, run by TCRdb on the reads, gives a single entry per CDR3 protein. The sample has 130,000 or so distinct CDR3 sequences, under 60% seen once. Germline CDR1 SGHAT, CDR2 FQNNGV. The CDR3 is 13 amino acids. V shed 5 bases and J shed 4 bases, with 12 bases lying between them. Specimen: sorted CD4+, CD8+, or CD8+CD57+ T cells (not recorded which) from PBMCs. The J gene is TRBJ2-7, the V gene TRBV11-2; TRBD2 is a possible D gene (6 bases). The sequence derives from a human donor with aplastic anemia. In DNA form, the CDR3 reads TGTGCCAGCAGCCCCGGCGGGATTTACGAGCAGTACTTC. This gives the protein CASSPGGIYEQYF.